These 12 T cell receptor beta chains share one sample of origin, sequenced in a study of cytomegalovirus exposure and HLA in healthy donors. Assay: immunoSEQ multiplex PCR; the TCRdb copy retains only in-frame clones and omits some. In the table there are 150,000 or so clones, approximately 90% of which are singletons. Material: PBMCs. These receptors were obtained from a woman aged 25-40 years in good health and CMV-seropositive.

The gene calls are TRBV7-8 and TRBJ2-7; the match to TRBD2 covers 10 bases. V was pared by 3 bases and J by 11 bases, with 16 bases of the junction left unmatched. Germline lookup yields CDR1 SGHVS and CDR2 FQNEAQ. This CDR3 has 16 residues. The CDR3 sequence is CASSFGLAGEYEREYF. As DNA, the CDR3 is TGTGCCAGCAGCTTCGGGCTAGCGGGAGAGTACGAGAGGGAGTACTTC.

The genes are TRBV7-6 and TRBJ2-1; 10 nucleotides line up with TRBD2. The V gene's germline CDR1 is SGHVS and CDR2 FNYEAQ. This CDR3 is 15 amino acids long. With 5 bases clipped from V and 2 bases from J, the junction kept 3 bases outside the gene matches. The CDR3 loop reads CASSTSGGAYNEQFF. CDR3 nucleotide sequence: TGTGCCAGCAGCACCAGCGGGGGGGCCTACAATGAGCAGTTCTTC.

V gene TRBV2 combines with J gene TRBJ2-5, with 14 bases aligning to TRBD2. Trimming cost V 6 bases and J 3 bases; bases outside gene matches: 9. The CDR3 contains 17 residues. From germline, CDR1 is SNHLY and CDR2 FYNNEI. The CDR3 is CASSAGLAGGNEETQYF. Here the CDR3 DNA reads TGTGCCAGCAGCGCCGGACTAGCGGGGGGCAATGAAGAGACCCAGTACTTC.

This clone has only one observation. The rearrangement uses TRBV2 and TRBJ2-2, with TRBD2 identical over 7 bases. V dropped 4 bases and J dropped 2; count of bases not matched to a gene: 7. The CDR3 is 16 residues long. Germline-derived CDR1 and CDR2 are SNHLY and FYNNEI. Here the CDR3 DNA reads TGTGCCAGCAGTGCTCTAGCGGAACGAAACACCGGGGAGCTGTTTTTT. Its translation is CASSALAERNTGELFF. Full variable domain (missing parts from reference TRBV2 and TRBJ2-2): EPEVTQTPSHQVTQMGQEVILRCVPISNHLYFYWYRQILGQKVEFLVSFYNNEISEKSEIFDDQFSVERPDGSNFTLKIRSTKLEDSAMYFCASSALAERNTGELFFGEGSRLTVL.

The V gene is TRBV29-1, the J gene TRBJ2-7; D is uncertain. Germline values: CDR1 SQVTM, CDR2 ANQGSEA. This CDR3 contains 11 residues. Trimming removed 7 bases from V and 8 bases from J, with 15 bases in between. The chain's CDR3 is CSATEPPQQYF. CDR3 sequence (DNA): TGCAGCGCCACCGAGCCCCCCCAGCAGTACTTC.

The J gene is TRBJ2-3, the V gene TRBV5-1, with TRBD2 identical over 11 bases. From germline, CDR1 is SGHRS and CDR2 YFSETQ. Losses at the gene ends were 4 bases for V and 5 bases for J; bases not matched to a gene: 9. There are 16 residues in the CDR3. CDR3 sequence reads: CASSSSLAGAQDTQYF. The CDR3 DNA follows: TGCGCCAGCAGCAGCTCACTAGCGGGGGCCCAAGATACGCAGTATTTT.

J is TRBJ2-5 and V is TRBV5-1; tentative D call: TRBD2 (5 bases). The CDR3 totals 15 residues. V lost 1 base to trimming and J lost 3 bases, with 13 bases between them. Germline V CDR1 and CDR2: SGHRS, YFSETQ. The CDR3 protein is CASSLWQWGEETQYF. The CDR3, as DNA: TGCGCCAGCAGCTTGTGGCAGTGGGGAGAAGAGACCCAGTACTTC. The full variable domain, completed using reference TRBV5-1 and TRBJ2-5, is KAGVTQTPRYLIKTRGQQVTLSCSPISGHRSVSWYQQTPGQGLQFLFEYFSETQRNKGNFPGRFSGRQFSNSRSEMNVSTLELGDSALYLCASSLWQWGEETQYFGPGTRLLVL.

The table lists this clone with a count of one. This chain connects TRBV7-2 to TRBJ2-7; possibly TRBD1 for D (5 bases). Germline V gives CDR1 SGHTA, CDR2 FQGNSA. Trimming took off 3 bases at V and 2 bases at J, with 14 bases between the two ends. This CDR3 has 15 amino acids. CDR3 protein: CASSFRIQVPYEQYF. CDR3 nucleotides: TGTGCCAGCAGCTTCAGAATACAGGTCCCCTACGAGCAGTACTTC. Drawing the rest from reference TRBV7-2 and TRBJ2-7, the complete variable domain is GAGVSQSPSNKVTEKGKDVELRCDPISGHTALYWYRQSLGQGLEFLIYFQGNSAPDKSGLPSDRFSAERTGGSVSTLTIQRTQQEDSAVYLCASSFRIQVPYEQYFGPGTRLTVT.

The rearrangement joins TRBV6-1 to TRBJ1-5; 11 nucleotides match TRBD1. Trimming cost V 6 bases and J 6 bases; bases outside gene matches: 1. The CDR3 length is 13 residues. Germline V lookup: CDR1 MNHNS, CDR2 SASEGT. The CDR3 sequence is CASRGQGGQPQHF. In DNA form, the CDR3 reads TGTGCCAGCAGGGGACAGGGGGGTCAGCCCCAGCATTTT.

The chain carries TRBV28 and TRBJ2-5, with D perhaps TRBD2 (6 bases). The CDR3 runs to 15 residues. The V and J ends lost 7 bases and 2 bases respectively, with 17 bases between them. CDR1 and CDR2 (germline): MDHEN, SYDVKM. The CDR3 here is CASNREFSRQETQYF. DNA for the CDR3: TGTGCCAGCAATCGGGAGTTCAGTCGGCAAGAGACCCAGTACTTC.

The chain has TRBV11-3 and TRBJ2-2; D unresolved. With 4 bases removed from V and 9 bases from J, the gap between germline ends came to 12 bases. From germline, CDR1 is SGHNT and CDR2 YENEEA. The CDR3 extends over 13 amino acids. The CDR3 DNA is TGTGCCAGCAGCTCTACGGCAGGTTGGGAGCTGTTTTTT. This encodes CASSSTAGWELFF. Filled out from reference TRBV11-3 and TRBJ2-2, the complete variable domain reads EAGVVQSPRYKIIEKKQPVAFWCNPISGHNTLYWYLQNLGQGPELLIRYENEEAVDDSQLPKDRFSAERLKGVDSTLKIQPAELGDSAVYLCASSSTAGWELFFGEGSRLTVL.

The rearrangement uses TRBV5-1 and TRBJ2-1; 8 nucleotides align to TRBD2. This CDR3 comprises 15 residues. V lost 7 bases, J lost 1 base, and 7 bases stayed unmatched. CDR1 is SGHRS, CDR2 YFSETQ, per germline. This CDR3 is CASAPLAGSYNEQFF. CDR3 DNA sequence: TGCGCCAGCGCCCCTTTAGCGGGATCCTACAATGAGCAGTTCTTC.